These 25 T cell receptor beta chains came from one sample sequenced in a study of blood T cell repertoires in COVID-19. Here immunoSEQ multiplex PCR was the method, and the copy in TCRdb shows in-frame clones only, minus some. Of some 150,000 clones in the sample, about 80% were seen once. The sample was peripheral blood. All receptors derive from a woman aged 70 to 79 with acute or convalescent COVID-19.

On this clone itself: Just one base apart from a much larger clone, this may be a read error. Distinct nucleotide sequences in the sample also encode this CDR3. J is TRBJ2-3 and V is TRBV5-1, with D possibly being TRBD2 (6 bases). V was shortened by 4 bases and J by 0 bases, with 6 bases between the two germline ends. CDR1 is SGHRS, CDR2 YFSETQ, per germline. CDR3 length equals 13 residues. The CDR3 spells CASSGGSTDTQYF. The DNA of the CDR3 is TGCGCCAGCAGCGGGGGGAGCACAGATACGCAGTATTTT.

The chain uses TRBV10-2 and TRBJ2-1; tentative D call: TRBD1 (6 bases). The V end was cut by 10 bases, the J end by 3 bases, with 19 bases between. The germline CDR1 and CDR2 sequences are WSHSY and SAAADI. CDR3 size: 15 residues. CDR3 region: CANQILSGVYNEQFF. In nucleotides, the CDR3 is TGCGCCAACCAAATTTTGTCAGGGGTCTACAATGAGCAGTTCTTC.

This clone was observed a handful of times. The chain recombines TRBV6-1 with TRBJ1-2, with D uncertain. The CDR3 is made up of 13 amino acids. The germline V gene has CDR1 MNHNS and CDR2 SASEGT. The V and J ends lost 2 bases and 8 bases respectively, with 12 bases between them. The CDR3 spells CASSERGLWGYTF. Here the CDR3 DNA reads TGTGCCAGCAGTGAAAGAGGCCTGTGGGGCTACACCTTC.

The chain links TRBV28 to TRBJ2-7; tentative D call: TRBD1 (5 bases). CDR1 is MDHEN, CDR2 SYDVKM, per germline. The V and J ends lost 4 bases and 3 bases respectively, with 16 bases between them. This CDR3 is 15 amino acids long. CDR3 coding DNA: TGTGCCAGCAGTTCATCGACAGCGACCGGCTACGAGCAGTACTTC. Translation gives CASSSSTATGYEQYF. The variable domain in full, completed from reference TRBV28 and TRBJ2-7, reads DVKVTQSSRYLVKRTGEKVFLECVQDMDHENMFWYRQDPGLGLRLIYFSYDVKMKEKGDIPEGYSVSREKKERFSLILESASTNQTSMYLCASSSSTATGYEQYFGPGTRLTVT.

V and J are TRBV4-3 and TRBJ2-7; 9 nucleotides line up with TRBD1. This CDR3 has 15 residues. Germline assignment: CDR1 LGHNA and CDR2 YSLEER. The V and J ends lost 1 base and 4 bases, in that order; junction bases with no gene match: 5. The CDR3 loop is CASSQGTGERYEQYF. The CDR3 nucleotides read TGCGCCAGCAGCCAAGGGACAGGGGAACGTTACGAGCAGTACTTC.

The chain's CDR3 is CASSPGTSDGTDTQYF. As DNA, the CDR3 is TGTGCCAGCAGCCCCGGGACTAGCGACGGCACAGATACGCAGTATTTT. The chain recombines TRBV21-1 with TRBJ2-3; the table names TRBD2, a call not compared with the DNA. TRBV21-1 is described as a pseudogene. The CDR3 length is 16 residues.

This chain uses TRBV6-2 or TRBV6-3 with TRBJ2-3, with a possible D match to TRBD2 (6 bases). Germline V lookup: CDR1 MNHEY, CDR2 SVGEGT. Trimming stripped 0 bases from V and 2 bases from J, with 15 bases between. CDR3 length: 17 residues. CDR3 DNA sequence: TGTGCCAGCAGTTACTCCACTCCCGGGGGTATCACAGATACGCAGTATTTT. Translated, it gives CASSYSTPGGITDTQYF.

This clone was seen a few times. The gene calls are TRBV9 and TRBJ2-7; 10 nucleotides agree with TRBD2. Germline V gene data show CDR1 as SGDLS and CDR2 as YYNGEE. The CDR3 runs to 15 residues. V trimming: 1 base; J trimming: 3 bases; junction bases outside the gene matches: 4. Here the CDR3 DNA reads TGTGCCAGCAGCGTAACCCTAGCGGGGGTCTACGAGCAGTACTTC. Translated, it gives CASSVTLAGVYEQYF.

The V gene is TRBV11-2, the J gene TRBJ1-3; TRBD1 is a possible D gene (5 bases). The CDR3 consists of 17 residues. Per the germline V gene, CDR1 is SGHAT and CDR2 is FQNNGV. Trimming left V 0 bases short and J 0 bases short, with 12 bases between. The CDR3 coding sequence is TGTGCCAGCAGCTTAGATATCGACAGATACTCTGGAAACACCATATATTTT. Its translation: CASSLDIDRYSGNTIYF.

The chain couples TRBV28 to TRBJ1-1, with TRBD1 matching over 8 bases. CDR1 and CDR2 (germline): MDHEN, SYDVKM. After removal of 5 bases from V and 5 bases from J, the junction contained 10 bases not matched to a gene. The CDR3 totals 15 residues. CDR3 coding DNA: TGTGCCAGCAGTCCCGAACAGGGGGAGGTTACTGAAGCTTTCTTT. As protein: CASSPEQGEVTEAFF.

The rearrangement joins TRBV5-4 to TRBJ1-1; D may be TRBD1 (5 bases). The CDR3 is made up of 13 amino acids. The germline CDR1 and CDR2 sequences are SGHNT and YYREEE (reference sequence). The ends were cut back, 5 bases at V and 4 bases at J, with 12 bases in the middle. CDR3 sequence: CASRYGGSTEAFF. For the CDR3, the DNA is TGTGCCAGCAGGTATGGGGGGAGCACTGAAGCTTTCTTT.

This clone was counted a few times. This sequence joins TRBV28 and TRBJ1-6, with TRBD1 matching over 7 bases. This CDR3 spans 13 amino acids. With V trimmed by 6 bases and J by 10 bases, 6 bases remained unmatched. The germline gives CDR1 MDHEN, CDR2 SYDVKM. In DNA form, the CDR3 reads TGTGCCAGCAGACGACAGGGAGGCTCACCCCTCCACTTT. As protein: CASRRQGGSPLHF.

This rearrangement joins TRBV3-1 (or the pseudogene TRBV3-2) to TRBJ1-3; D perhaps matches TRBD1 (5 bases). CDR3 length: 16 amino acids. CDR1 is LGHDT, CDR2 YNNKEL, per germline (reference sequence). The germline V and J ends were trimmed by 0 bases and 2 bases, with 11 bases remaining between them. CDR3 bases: TGTGCCAGCAGCCAAGATGGTCGGGGGACTGGAAACACCATATATTTT. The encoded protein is CASSQDGRGTGNTIYF.

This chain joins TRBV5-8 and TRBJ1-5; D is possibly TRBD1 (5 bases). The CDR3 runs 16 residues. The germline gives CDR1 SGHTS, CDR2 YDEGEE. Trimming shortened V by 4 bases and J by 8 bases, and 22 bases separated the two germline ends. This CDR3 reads CASSRPFGGEREPQHF. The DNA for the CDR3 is TGTGCCAGCAGCCGACCCTTTGGGGGGGAAAGGGAGCCCCAGCATTTT.

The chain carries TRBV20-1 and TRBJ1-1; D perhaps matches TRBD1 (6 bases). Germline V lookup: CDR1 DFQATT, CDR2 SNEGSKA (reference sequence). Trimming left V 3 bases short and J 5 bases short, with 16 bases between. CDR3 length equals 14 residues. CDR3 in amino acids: CSASSPTGKTEAFF. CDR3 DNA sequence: TGCAGTGCTAGTTCCCCTACAGGGAAAACTGAAGCTTTCTTT.

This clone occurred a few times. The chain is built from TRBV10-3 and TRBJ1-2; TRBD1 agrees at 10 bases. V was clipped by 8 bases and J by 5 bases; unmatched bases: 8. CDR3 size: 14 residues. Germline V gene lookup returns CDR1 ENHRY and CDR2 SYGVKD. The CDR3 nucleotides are TGTGCCATCGGAGGGACAGGGGAGGATTATGGCTACACCTTC. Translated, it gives CAIGGTGEDYGYTF.

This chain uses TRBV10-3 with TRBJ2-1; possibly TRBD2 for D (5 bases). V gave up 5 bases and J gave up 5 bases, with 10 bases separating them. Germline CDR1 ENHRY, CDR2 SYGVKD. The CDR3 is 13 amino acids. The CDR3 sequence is CAISLTKDNEQFF. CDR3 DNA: TGTGCCATCAGTCTGACTAAGGACAATGAGCAGTTCTTC.

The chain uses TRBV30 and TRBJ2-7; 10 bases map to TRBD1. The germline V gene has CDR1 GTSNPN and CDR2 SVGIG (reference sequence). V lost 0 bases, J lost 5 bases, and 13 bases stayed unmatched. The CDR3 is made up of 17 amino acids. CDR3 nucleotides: TGTGCCTGGAGTGTACTATCAGGGGGGACAGGGGCCGACGAGCAGTACTTC. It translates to CAWSVLSGGTGADEQYF.

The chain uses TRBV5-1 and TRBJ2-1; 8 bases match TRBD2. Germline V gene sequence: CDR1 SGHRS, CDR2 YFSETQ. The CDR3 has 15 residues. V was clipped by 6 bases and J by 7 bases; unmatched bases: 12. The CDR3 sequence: CASTKAGAQGNEQFF. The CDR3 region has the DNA TGCGCCAGCACCAAAGCGGGGGCCCAAGGTAATGAGCAGTTCTTC.

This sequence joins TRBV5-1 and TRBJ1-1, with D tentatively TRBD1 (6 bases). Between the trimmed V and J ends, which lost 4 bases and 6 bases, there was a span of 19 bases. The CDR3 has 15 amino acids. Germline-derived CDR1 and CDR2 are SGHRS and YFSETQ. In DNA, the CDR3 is TGCGCCAGCAGCCTGAGTGGGGGCCTTTGGGCTGAAGCTTTCTTT. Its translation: CASSLSGGLWAEAFF.

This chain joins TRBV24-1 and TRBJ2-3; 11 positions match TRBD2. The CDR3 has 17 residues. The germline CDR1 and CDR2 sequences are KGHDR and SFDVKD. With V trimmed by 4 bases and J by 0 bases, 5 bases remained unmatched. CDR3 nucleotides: TGTGCCACCAGTGACCGGACTAGCGGGTATAGCACAGATACGCAGTATTTT. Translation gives CATSDRTSGYSTDTQYF.

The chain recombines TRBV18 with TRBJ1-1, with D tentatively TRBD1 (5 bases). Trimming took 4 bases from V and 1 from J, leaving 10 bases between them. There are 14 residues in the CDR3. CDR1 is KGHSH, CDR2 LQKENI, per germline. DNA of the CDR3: TGTGCCAGCTCACGACAGTCGAAGAACACTGAAGCTTTCTTT. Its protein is CASSRQSKNTEAFF.

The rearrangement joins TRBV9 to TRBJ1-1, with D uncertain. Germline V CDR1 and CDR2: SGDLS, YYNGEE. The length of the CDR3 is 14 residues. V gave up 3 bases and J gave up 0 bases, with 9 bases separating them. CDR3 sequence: CASSGSQVNTEAFF. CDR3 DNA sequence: TGTGCCAGCAGCGGCTCACAAGTGAACACTGAAGCTTTCTTT.

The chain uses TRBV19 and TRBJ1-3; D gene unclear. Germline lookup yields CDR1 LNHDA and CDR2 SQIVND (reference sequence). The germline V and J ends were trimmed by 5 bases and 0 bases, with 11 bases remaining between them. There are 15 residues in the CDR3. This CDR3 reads CASSLRQNSGNTIYF. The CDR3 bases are TGTGCCAGTAGTCTGCGGCAGAACTCTGGAAACACCATATATTTT.

CDR3 region: CASSPEGASYGYTF. The CDR3 nucleotides are TGTGCCAGCTCACCAGAGGGGGCGTCCTATGGCTACACCTTC. This rearrangement joins TRBV18 to TRBJ1-2, with 7 bases fitting TRBD1. CDR1 KGHSH and CDR2 LQKENI come from the germline V gene. Trimming took 2 bases from V and 4 from J; bases not matched to a gene: 4. The CDR3 contains 14 residues.